This paragraph covers one T cell receptor beta chain sequence. This sample was taken from a study of shared clonotypes between healthy human individuals. CDR3 length: 16 residues. Germline V gene lookup returns CDR1 SGHTA and CDR2 FQGTGA. V trimming: 5 bases; J trimming: 2 bases; junction bases outside the gene matches: 9. Sequencing used immunoSEQ multiplex PCR; TCRdb keeps in-frame clones, though not all of them. The table shows under 2,500,000 clones, with 90% to 96% occurring only once. The source material was naive CD4+ T cells sorted from blood. Subset denoted: CD45RA+ positively selected. V usage is TRBV7-3 and J usage is TRBJ2-5; 9 bases match TRBD2. The receptor was isolated from a man aged 18 to 29 in good health. The CDR3 sequence is CASSQQGSGGQETQYF. The CDR3 DNA reads TGTGCCAGCAGCCAACAAGGCAGCGGGGGGCAAGAGACCCAGTACTTC.